Below, 12 T cell receptor beta chains from the same sample are listed, as sequenced in a study of OX40 agonist ivuxolimab in advanced cancers. Produced via immunoSEQ multiplex PCR; TCRdb's table is partial and in-frame only. The repertoire holds tens of thousands of clones, with around nine tenths as singletons. The material sequenced was CD4+ or CD8+ T cells sorted from blood, taken in a trial of the OX40 agonist ivuxolimab. The receptors here all came from an adult with an advanced solid tumor such as melanoma, head and neck, liver or kidney cancer.

The rearrangement uses TRBV27 and TRBJ2-1, with a possible D match to TRBD1 (5 bases). The CDR3 has 15 amino acids. Trimming shortened V by 7 bases and J by 6 bases, and 19 bases separated the two germline ends. Germline-derived CDR1 and CDR2 are MNHEY and SMNVEV (reference sequence). Here the CDR3 reads CASKRTLTTTNEQFF. The CDR3 DNA reads as TGTGCCAGCAAACGGACACTCACAACTACCAATGAGCAGTTCTTC.

The chain has TRBV6-1 and TRBJ1-1; no firm D call. The germline CDR1 and CDR2 sequences are MNHNS and SASEGT. The CDR3 has 11 amino acids. Trimming took 4 bases from V and 7 from J, leaving 7 bases between them. DNA of the CDR3: TGTGCCAGCAGTGGGTTCAGTGAAGCTTTCTTT. Amino acids: CASSGFSEAFF.

This chain uses TRBV6-1 with TRBJ2-7; no clear D gene. V was trimmed by 6 bases and J by 4 bases, leaving 10 bases between them. Germline V gene lookup returns CDR1 MNHNS and CDR2 SASEGT. This CDR3 contains 12 residues. The CDR3 region is CASRGSVYEQYF. DNA of the CDR3: TGTGCCAGCAGGGGGTCAGTGTACGAGCAGTACTTC.

The chain has TRBV18 and TRBJ2-5; tentative D call: TRBD2 (6 bases). Germline CDR1 and CDR2: KGHSH and LQKENI. The CDR3 is 14 amino acids. Trimming stripped 0 bases from V and 5 bases from J, with 10 bases between. CDR3 loop: CASSPPGGFETQYF. CDR3 in DNA: TGTGCCAGCTCACCACCCGGGGGTTTTGAGACCCAGTACTTC.

The DNA for the CDR3 is TGTGCCAGCTCACCGGGACTAGCGGGAGACGCAGATACGCAGTATTTT. Residues: CASSPGLAGDADTQYF. The rearrangement uses TRBV18 and TRBJ2-3; TRBD2 agrees at 14 bases. Germline assignment: CDR1 KGHSH and CDR2 LQKENI. With 3 bases clipped from V and 4 bases from J, the junction kept 3 bases outside the gene matches. The CDR3 sequence is 16 residues long.

The gene calls are TRBV6-6 and TRBJ2-7; D not resolved. The CDR3 length is 13 residues. CDR1 and CDR2 (germline): MNHNY, SVGAGI (reference sequence). The V end lost 6 bases, the J end lost 0 bases, and 9 bases lay between the germline ends. The CDR3 nucleotides read TGTGCCAGCAGGTCAAGTCGCTCCTACGAGCAGTACTTC. Protein product: CASRSSRSYEQYF.

The J gene is TRBJ2-3, the V gene TRBV4-1; D remains unclear. Trimming left V 2 bases short and J 4 bases short, with 10 bases between. This CDR3 has 14 amino acids. CDR1 is MGHRA and CDR2 is YSYEKL in the germline V gene. The CDR3 bases are TGCGCCAGCAGCCAACGCCCGAAGTCAGATACGCAGTATTTT. Its protein product is CASSQRPKSDTQYF.

This chain connects TRBV7-2 to TRBJ1-2, with TRBD1 matching over 10 bases. Trimming cost V 8 bases and J 8 bases; bases outside gene matches: 5. This CDR3 region has 12 residues. CDR1 SGHTA and CDR2 FQGNSA come from the germline V gene. The CDR3 coding sequence is TGTGCCAGCGGACAGGGGGAGGGAGGCTACACCTTC. Protein sequence: CASGQGEGGYTF. Looking up the rest from reference TRBV7-2 and TRBJ1-2 gives the full variable domain: GAGVSQSPSNKVTEKGKDVELRCDPISGHTALYWYRQSLGQGLEFLIYFQGNSAPDKSGLPSDRFSAERTGGSVSTLTIQRTQQEDSAVYLCASGQGEGGYTFGSGTRLTVV.

This clone was counted only a few times. The rearrangement uses TRBV2 and TRBJ2-7, with D unclear. The CDR3 extends over 11 amino acids. V lost 2 bases and J lost 3, with 2 bases in between. Germline V gene lookup returns CDR1 SNHLY and CDR2 FYNNEI. The CDR3 spells CASSEIYEQYF. Written as DNA, the CDR3 is TGTGCCAGCAGTGAAATCTACGAGCAGTACTTC.

The rearrangement uses TRBV6-1 and TRBJ2-1; TRBD2 aligns across 13 bases. V lost 4 bases, J lost 4 bases, and 4 bases stayed unmatched. The CDR3 sequence is 16 residues long. Germline loops: CDR1 MNHNS, CDR2 SASEGT. The CDR3 bases are TGTGCCAGCAGTGGGGGACTAGCGGGGCGATACAATGAGCAGTTCTTC. It encodes CASSGGLAGRYNEQFF.

The chain combines TRBV5-5 with TRBJ1-2; TRBD1 aligns across 10 bases. The CDR3 spans 16 residues. V trimming: 3 bases; J trimming: 0 bases; junction bases outside the gene matches: 5. The germline V gene has CDR1 SGHKS and CDR2 YYEKEE (reference sequence). The DNA of the CDR3 is TGTGCCAGCAGCTGGGGACAGGGGAGAGCTAACTATGGCTACACCTTC. Protein: CASSWGQGRANYGYTF.

V usage is TRBV27 and J usage is TRBJ2-3; D may be TRBD1 (5 bases). The CDR3 runs 13 residues. V lost 6 bases and J 0 bases, leaving 7 bases between the germline ends. Germline CDR1 is MNHEY and CDR2 is SMNVEV (reference sequence). CDR3: CASRRQSTDTQYF. The CDR3 nucleotides are TGTGCCAGCAGAAGACAGAGCACAGATACGCAGTATTTT.